Listed below are T cell receptor beta chains from one sample, sequenced in a study of identical twins. TCRdb reprocessed the 5' RACE reads with MiXCR, giving one entry per CDR3 protein. This table has 450,000 to 500,000 distinct CDR3 sequences, around 15% appearing once. These data are also associated with another study on yellow fever vaccine responses in identical twins.

Sequencing was done on a sample of CD4+ T cells sorted from blood. The receptors derive from a woman between 18 and 30 years old in good health. The CDR3 runs from the conserved cysteine through the conserved F or W. The D gene is left open where the match is weak. Only part of the rows carry a size: once, few, many, or a class if the clone is expanded.

clone_size: NA; j_call: TRBJ1-3; cdr3_length: 14; v_call: TRBV10-3; d_call: NA; cdr3_aa: CATRTEGTGNTIYF; cdr3_nt: TGTGCCACCCGGACGGAGGGCACTGGAAACACCATATATTTT
clone_size: few; j_call: TRBJ2-3; cdr3_length: 18; v_call: TRBV3-1; d_call: NA; cdr3_aa: CASSPPKRRQPRTDTQYF; cdr3_nt: TGTGCCAGCAGCCCCCCCAAACGCCGACAGCCCCGCACAGATACGCAGTATTTT
clone_size: few; j_call: TRBJ2-5; cdr3_length: 16; v_call: TRBV20-1; d_call: TRBD2; cdr3_aa: CSAASGLALRGETQYF; cdr3_nt: TGCAGTGCTGCATCGGGACTAGCGCTCCGGGGAGAGACCCAGTACTTC
clone_size: many; j_call: TRBJ2-2; cdr3_length: 15; v_call: TRBV6-5; d_call: NA; cdr3_aa: CASSYSTRLTGELFF; cdr3_nt: TGTGCCAGCAGTTACTCGACCCGACTAACCGGGGAGCTGTTTTTT
clone_size: NA; j_call: TRBJ2-1; cdr3_length: 13; v_call: TRBV7-2; d_call: NA; cdr3_aa: CASSLSTYNEQFF; cdr3_nt: TGTGCCAGCAGCTTATCCACTTACAATGAGCAGTTCTTC
clone_size: many; j_call: TRBJ1-6; cdr3_length: 14; v_call: TRBV18; d_call: TRBD1; cdr3_aa: CASSPTGGGSPLHF; cdr3_nt: TGTGCCAGCTCCCCCACAGGGGGAGGTTCACCCCTCCACTTT
clone_size: NA; j_call: TRBJ2-4; cdr3_length: 19; v_call: TRBV12-3/TRBV12-4; d_call: NA; cdr3_aa: CASSFIGVQGGGAKNIQYF; cdr3_nt: TGTGCCAGCAGTTTTATCGGAGTTCAGGGTGGAGGGGCCAAAAACATTCAGTACTTC
clone_size: few; j_call: TRBJ2-1; cdr3_length: 13; v_call: TRBV4-3; d_call: NA; cdr3_aa: CASGQGRANEQFF; cdr3_nt: TGCGCCAGCGGCCAGGGGAGGGCAAATGAGCAGTTCTTC
clone_size: few; j_call: TRBJ2-2; cdr3_length: 16; v_call: TRBV7-3; d_call: TRBD1; cdr3_aa: CASSLTGQGPTGELFF; cdr3_nt: TGTGCCAGCAGCTTAACGGGACAGGGCCCCACCGGGGAGCTGTTTTTT
clone_size: few; j_call: TRBJ2-7; cdr3_length: 15; v_call: TRBV30; d_call: TRBD1; cdr3_aa: CAWSFLDRESYEQYF; cdr3_nt: TGTGCCTGGAGTTTTCTGGACAGGGAGTCCTACGAGCAGTACTTC
clone_size: NA; j_call: TRBJ2-7; cdr3_length: 15; v_call: TRBV14; d_call: NA; cdr3_aa: CASSQEGTVSYEQYF; cdr3_nt: TGTGCCAGCAGCCAAGAGGGGACGGTGTCCTACGAGCAGTACTTC
clone_size: NA; j_call: TRBJ2-3; cdr3_length: 15; v_call: TRBV20-1; d_call: TRBD2; cdr3_aa: CSADLAGVRTDTQYF; cdr3_nt: TGCAGTGCTGACCTAGCGGGAGTTCGCACAGATACGCAGTATTTT